This T cell receptor (beta chain) was recorded in a study of shared clonotypes between healthy human individuals. Per the authors' pipeline: Junction-only sequences without quality scores were provided by ImmunoSEQ, so filtering was different. Sequencing used immunoSEQ multiplex PCR; TCRdb keeps in-frame clones, though not all of them. V and J calls and clone size are those listed in that table; D and trimming were worked out from the DNA. The sample carries more than 550,000 clones, about 90% recorded once. This CDR3 spans 17 amino acids. Looked up from germline, CDR1 is MDHEN and CDR2 is SYDVKM. With V trimmed by 8 bases and J by 4 bases, 12 bases remained unmatched.

V gene TRBV28 combines with J gene TRBJ2-6; 9 bases match TRBD1. This TCR was recovered from a man aged 18-30 years in good health. Some clones in this sample may be carry-over from other donors' samples. The specimen was memory CD8+ T cells from PBMCs. Documented subset: CD45RO+ cells pooled with CCR7-negative TemRA cells. The CDR3 region has the DNA TGTGCCAGCGGGAGCTCGGGACAGGGAACCGGGGCCAACGTCCTGACTTTC. This translates into CASGSSGQGTGANVLTF. Variable domain in full (rest from reference TRBV28 and TRBJ2-6): DVKVTQSSRYLVKRTGEKVFLECVQDMDHENMFWYRQDPGLGLRLIYFSYDVKMKEKGDIPEGYSVSREKKERFSLILESASTNQTSMYLCASGSSGQGTGANVLTFGAGSRLTVL.